This T cell receptor beta chain emerged from a study of cytomegalovirus exposure and HLA in healthy donors. Broader study findings: In a later analysis, HLA-C alleles had the fewest associated TCRs, DRB1 alleles the most. In a later analysis, the majority of CMV-associated beta chains seemingly showed HLA restriction.

V lost 1 base to trimming and J lost 3 bases; unmatched junction nucleotides: 8. There are 17 residues in the CDR3. CDR1 is SGHRS, CDR2 YFSETQ, per germline. PCR primers comprised 60 Vbeta and 13 Jbeta primers. The protocol was immunoSEQ multiplex PCR, while the TCRdb copy is restricted to in-frame clones and leaves out a portion. The sample has under 150,000 clones; 73% are singletons. Concerning this clone: Its antigen is not known.

The specimen sequenced was PBMCs. This TCR came from a woman between 40 and 55 years old in good health and CMV-seronegative. The chain carries TRBV5-1 and TRBJ1-1, with TRBD1 matching over 11 bases. Written as DNA, the CDR3 is TGCGCCAGCAGCTTGTCAGGACAGGGGGCAGGACACACTGAAGCTTTCTTT. Protein product: CASSLSGQGAGHTEAFF.